These 13 T cell receptor beta chains originate from one sample sequenced in a study of Tregs in tolerant kidney transplant recipients. Repertoires were generated with immunoSEQ multiplex PCR, while TCRdb's copy carries only in-frame clones and drops some. The specimen's table records some 29,000 clones. Recipients received nonmyeloablative bone marrow transplants from related graft donors, with transient mixed chimerism. Sequencing was performed on CD4+ T cells from blood (PBMCs), taken 24 months after the transplant. Receptors were obtained from a human patient who received a combined kidney and bone marrow transplant. Some of the T cells might come from the graft donor.

In the case of this clone: With the read ending 3 residues before the CDR3 end, the germline J gene is used to fill in that end. V usage is TRBV20-1 and J usage is TRBJ1-1; 7 bases line up with TRBD1. The CDR3 sequence is 13 residues long. Germline CDR1 DFQATT, CDR2 SNEGSKA (reference sequence). The ends lost 2 bases at V and 4 bases at J; junction bases unmatched: 4. CDR3 DNA (partial): TGCAGTGCTAGACCCGACAGGGCCACTGAA. Its translation: CSARPDRATE. The full CDR3 sequence reads CSARPDRATEAFF.

As concerns this clone: The sequenced fragment ends 3 residues before the CDR3 boundary, so the rest is inferred from the germline J gene. The chain employs TRBV30 and TRBJ1-5; perhaps TRBD1 as D (6 bases). V lost 3 bases and J lost 0, with 15 bases in between. The germline V gene encodes CDR1 GTSNPN and CDR2 SVGIG (reference sequence). CDR3 size: 16 residues. CDR3 DNA, as far as it was read: TGTGCCTGGAGAGGGGGGGACATCCTTAGCAATCAGCCC. Amino acid sequence: CAWRGGDILSNQP. The CDR3 in its entirety is CAWRGGDILSNQPQHF. Full variable domain (missing parts from reference TRBV30 and TRBJ1-5): SQTIHQWPATLVQPVGSPLSLECTVEGTSNPNLYWYRQAAGRGLQLLFYSVGIGQISSEVPQNLSASRPQDRQFILSSKKLLLSDSGFYLCAWRGGDILSNQPQHFGDGTRLSIL.

On this clone itself: The read falls 3 residues short of the CDR3 end, and the missing part is taken from the germline J gene. The gene calls are TRBV7-9 and TRBJ1-1, with a weak D call TRBD1 (5 bases). Germline CDR1 SEHNR, CDR2 FQNEAQ (reference sequence). There are 14 residues in the CDR3. CDR3: CASSLGGGGREAFF. Partial CDR3 DNA: TGTGCCAGCAGCTTAGGCGGGGGGGGAAGGGAA.

For this clone: The CDR3 extends 3 residues past the end of the read, so its final part is completed from the germline J gene. The chain uses TRBV6-1 and TRBJ2-1; 9 bases align to TRBD2. The CDR3 spans 14 residues. CDR1 and CDR2 (germline): MNHNS, SASEGT. V lost 4 bases, J lost 7 bases, and 5 bases stayed unmatched. The part of the CDR3 DNA that was read is TGTGCCAGCAGTGTTGCGGGAGGGAGGAATGAG. Its protein is CASSVAGGRNE. The whole CDR3 is CASSVAGGRNEQFF.

Note on this clone: The read finishes 3 residues shy of the CDR3 end, and the germline J gene is used to complete it. The chain employs TRBV10-2 and TRBJ1-5; the D is unclear. V gave up 2 bases and J gave up 0 bases, with 8 bases separating them. The CDR3 length is 15 residues. Germline V gives CDR1 WSHSY, CDR2 SAAADI. Incomplete CDR3 DNA: TGCGCCAGCAGTGAGACAAGTCATAGCAATCAGCCC. It yields the protein CASSETSHSNQP. The full-length CDR3 reads as CASSETSHSNQPQHF.

CDR3 bases read: TGTGCCAGCAGTTTGGCAACGGGACAGGGAAGCACAGATACG. This sequence encodes CASSLATGQGSTDT. The entire CDR3 protein reads CASSLATGQGSTDTQYF. The V call is TRBV12-3 or TRBV12-4, the J call TRBJ2-3; 9 nucleotides align to TRBD1. Read coverage stops 3 residues before the CDR3 terminus; the germline J gene supplies the remainder. The J segment lost 0 bases and the V segment lost 3 bases, leaving 7 bases of the junction unmatched. The CDR3 length is 17 residues.

A remark on this clone: Sequencing ends 3 residues short of the CDR3 end; the germline J gene provides the rest. The V call is TRBV19, the J call TRBJ1-5; TRBD1 agrees at 7 bases. The V segment lost 10 bases and the J segment 4 bases; nucleotides outside the gene matches: 10. CDR3 length equals 14 residues. CDR1 is LNHDA, CDR2 SQIVND, per germline (reference sequence). The CDR3 sequence: CATKTGLGNQPQHF. The DNA read from the CDR3 is TGTGCCACCAAGACAGGGCTCGGGAATCAGCCC.

A word on this clone: The missing CDR3 end, 3 residues past where the read stops, is filled in from the germline J gene. The chain links TRBV7-9 to TRBJ1-2, with a tentative D call TRBD1 (6 bases). With 0 bases removed from V and 6 bases from J, the gap between germline ends came to 8 bases. The CDR3 sequence is 13 residues long. Germline assignment: CDR1 SEHNR and CDR2 FQNEAQ (reference sequence). The CDR3: CASSLARGNGYTF. The sequenced CDR3 bases are TGTGCCAGCAGCTTAGCCAGGGGAAATGGC.

With respect to this clone: The missing CDR3 end, 3 residues past where the read stops, is filled in from the germline J gene. The V call is TRBV2, the J call TRBJ1-2; a possible D gene is TRBD1 (5 bases). Germline V gene data show CDR1 as SNHLY and CDR2 as FYNNEI. V was clipped by 2 bases and J by 5 bases, with 9 bases between them. There are 13 residues in the CDR3. The CDR3 DNA, read in part, is TGTGCCAGCAGTGAAAGGGGAAATTATGGC. Protein product: CASSERGNYG. The CDR3 reads in full as CASSERGNYGYTF.

Note on this clone: The read terminates 3 residues before the CDR3 end, so the remaining end is supplied by the germline J gene. V is TRBV6-2 or TRBV6-3 and J is TRBJ2-7, with 7 bases that match TRBD2. The CDR3 is made up of 16 amino acids. Germline trimming cut 2 bases from V and 3 bases from J; bases unmatched to any gene: 10. The V gene's germline CDR1 is MNHEY and CDR2 SVGEGT. The part of the CDR3 DNA that was read is TGTGCCAGCAGTTACGAGGCGGGAGAGGGTTTCTACGAG. Its protein is CASSYEAGEGFYE. The full CDR3 protein is CASSYEAGEGFYEQYF.

About this clone: Read sequence stops 3 residues before the CDR3 end, and the germline J gene provides the missing end. V and J are TRBV29-1 and TRBJ1-5, with D possibly matching TRBD1 (6 bases). This CDR3 region has 16 residues. From germline, CDR1 is SQVTM and CDR2 ANQGSEA. V lost 3 bases, J lost 2 bases, and 17 bases lay in between. The covered CDR3 bases are TGCAGCGTTGACCTCCAGGGGAAAGAGGGCAATCAGCCC. Amino acids: CSVDLQGKEGNQP. The entire CDR3 sequence reads CSVDLQGKEGNQPQHF.

As for this clone: Sequencing ends 3 residues short of the CDR3 end; the germline J gene provides the rest. This chain connects TRBV10-3 to TRBJ1-2, with 7 bases that match TRBD1. With V trimmed by 5 bases and J by 1 base, 7 bases remained unmatched. This CDR3 is 15 amino acids long. CDR1 and CDR2 from the germline V gene are ENHRY and SYGVKD. CDR3 in amino acids: CAISPGDRSNYGYTF. The sequenced CDR3 bases are TGTGCCATCAGTCCCGGGGACAGAAGTAACTATGGC.

In regard to this clone: The observed sequence ends 3 residues before the CDR3 terminus, with the missing tail filled in from the germline J gene. V is TRBV7-2 and J is TRBJ2-4; D is perhaps TRBD1 (6 bases). In germline, CDR1 is SGHTA, CDR2 FQGNSA. V was shortened by 1 base and J by 5 bases, with 6 bases between the two germline ends. This CDR3 comprises 13 residues. Incomplete CDR3 DNA: TGTGCCAGCAGCTTAGACAGGGAAAACATT. The encoded protein is CASSLDRENI. The whole CDR3 sequence reads CASSLDRENIQYF.